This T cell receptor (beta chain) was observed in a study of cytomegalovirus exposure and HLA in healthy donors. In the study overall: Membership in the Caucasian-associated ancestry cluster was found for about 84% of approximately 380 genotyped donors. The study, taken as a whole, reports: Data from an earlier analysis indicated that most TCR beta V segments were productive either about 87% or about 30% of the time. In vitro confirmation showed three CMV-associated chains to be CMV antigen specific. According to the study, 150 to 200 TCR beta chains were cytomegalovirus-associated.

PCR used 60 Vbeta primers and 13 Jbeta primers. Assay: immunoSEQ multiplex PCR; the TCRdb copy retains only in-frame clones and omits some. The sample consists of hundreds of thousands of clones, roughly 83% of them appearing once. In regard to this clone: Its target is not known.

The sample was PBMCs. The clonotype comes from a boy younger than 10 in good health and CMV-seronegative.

In DNA, the CDR3 is TGTGCCTGGAGTAGCGGGACAGAGCAGTTCTTC. It yields the protein CAWSSGTEQFF. This sequence joins TRBV30 and TRBJ2-1, with a possible D match to TRBD2 (7 bases). CDR3 length: 11 amino acids. V gave up 2 bases and J gave up 10 bases, with 9 bases separating them. Germline CDR1 and CDR2: GTSNPN and SVGIG (reference sequence).